The clone carrying this TCR beta chain was counted a few times. No antigen is known for it. Every isolated RNA sample was fully reverse transcribed, so sequencing captured expressed TCRB transcripts. Samples of naive, central memory and regulatory T cells yielded a mean of about 3.7 million reads. Sequencing was performed with immunoSEQ multiplex PCR; in TCRdb, only in-frame clones are kept and a portion is missing. The sample has around 430,000 clones; 25% to 35% are singletons. The length of the CDR3 is 15 residues. V shed 6 bases and J 7 bases; nucleotides not matched to a gene: 11. Germline V CDR1 and CDR2: MDHEN, SYDVKM. CD45RO/CCR7/CD25/CD127/CD95/CD27 separated CD4+ naive, central memory, regulatory and stem cell-like memory cells by sorting. These data are taken from a study of beta chain features in type 1 diabetes. The overall study: Over all samples combined, over 85 million sorted cells were examined. Study results and caveats: Within each of all four CD4+ subsets, Type 1 diabetes patients had TCRB CDR3s that were moderately but significantly shorter.

This chain links TRBV28 with TRBJ2-7, with 11 bases lining up with TRBD2. The clonotype comes from a young man in good health. Sequencing input: naive CD4+ T cells from blood. CDR3 bases: TGTGCCAGCAGACCCGCTAGCGGGAGGCCGTGGGAGCAGTACTTC. This codes for CASRPASGRPWEQYF.